The 24 T cell receptor beta chains listed next were all sequenced from one sample in a study of T cell responses to AZD1222 COVID-19 vaccine. TCRdb's table, derived via immunoSEQ multiplex PCR, lists solely in-frame clones and lacks some. The sample includes tens of thousands of clones, roughly 88% of them seen just once. This specimen consisted of peripheral blood, obtained on day 0 of MenACWY control vaccination. Every receptor here comes from an adult in good health.

V and J are TRBV6-2 or TRBV6-3 and TRBJ2-7, with TRBD1 matching 9 bases. From germline, CDR1 is MNHEY and CDR2 SVGEGT. This CDR3 spans 15 amino acids. V lost 5 bases, J lost 5 bases, and 10 bases stayed unmatched. CDR3 protein: CASSHLGQGGDEQYF. The CDR3 DNA sequence: TGTGCCAGCAGTCACTTGGGACAGGGAGGCGACGAGCAGTACTTC.

The chain couples TRBV7-2 to TRBJ1-4; D not resolved. The CDR3 is 15 amino acids. V lost 5 bases, J lost 8 bases, and 18 bases lay in between. Germline values: CDR1 SGHTA, CDR2 FQGNSA. This CDR3 is CASSPQGSGSEKLFF. CDR3 DNA sequence: TGTGCCAGCAGCCCCCAAGGGTCCGGTAGCGAAAAACTGTTTTTT.

J is TRBJ1-2 and V is TRBV28, with D possibly being TRBD1 (5 bases). Germline V gene data show CDR1 as MDHEN and CDR2 as SYDVKM. This CDR3 comprises 15 residues. V lost 5 bases to trimming and J lost 4 bases, with 17 bases between them. The CDR3 region has the DNA TGTGCCAGCAGTGACCCTCAGGCCGGGGGCTATGGCTACACCTTC. Amino acid sequence: CASSDPQAGGYGYTF.

V is TRBV24-1 and J is TRBJ2-3; D might be TRBD1 (6 bases). Germline assignment: CDR1 KGHDR and CDR2 SFDVKD. The CDR3 has 15 amino acids. Trimming cost V 1 base and J 2 bases, with 9 bases left between them. This chain's CDR3 is CATSDFTGPTDTQYF. The CDR3 DNA follows: TGTGCCACCAGTGATTTTACAGGGCCCACAGATACGCAGTATTTT.

The chain employs TRBV21-1 and TRBJ2-2; the D call in the table, TRBD2, was not verified against the DNA. TRBV21-1 is listed as a pseudogene. The CDR3 has 16 residues. The CDR3: CASSKAGLGHTGELFF. The CDR3 DNA reads as TGTGCCAGCAGCAAAGCGGGACTAGGCCACACCGGGGAGCTGTTTTTT.

The chain employs TRBV7-2 and TRBJ1-4, with D possibly matching TRBD1 (5 bases). V lost 4 bases and J lost 7, with 16 bases in between. CDR3 length: 15 amino acids. Germline V gene sequence: CDR1 SGHTA, CDR2 FQGNSA. In DNA, the CDR3 is TGTGCCAGCAGCTCCCTTGGGACGGAGGGTGAAAAACTGTTTTTT. It codes for CASSSLGTEGEKLFF.

This sequence joins TRBV18 and TRBJ2-1; 9 nucleotides agree with TRBD1. The CDR3 spans 15 residues. The V gene's germline CDR1 is KGHSH and CDR2 LQKENI. The V segment lost 9 bases and the J segment 6 bases; nucleotides outside the gene matches: 12. The CDR3 protein is CASGDGTGPFNEQFF. As DNA, the CDR3 is TGTGCCAGTGGGGACGGGACAGGGCCCTTCAATGAGCAGTTCTTC.

V gene TRBV10-1 combines with J gene TRBJ2-1; D call uncertain. Germline lookup yields CDR1 WNHNN and CDR2 SYGVQD (reference sequence). The CDR3 length is 14 residues. V gave up 3 bases and J gave up 7 bases, with 13 bases separating them. The CDR3 here is CASSDSRERNEQFF. The CDR3 region has the DNA TGCGCCAGCAGTGATAGTCGAGAAAGGAATGAGCAGTTCTTC.

This chain connects TRBV3-1 (or the pseudogene TRBV3-2) to TRBJ1-3, with TRBD1 as a possible D gene (5 bases). V gave up 4 bases and J gave up 1 base, with 11 bases separating them. The CDR3 consists of 15 residues. Per the germline V gene, CDR1 is LGHDT and CDR2 is YNNKEL (reference sequence). CDR3 DNA: TGTGCCAGCAGCCGGACATCTCTTTCTGGAAACACCATATATTTT. Translation gives CASSRTSLSGNTIYF.

This chain connects TRBV29-1 to TRBJ1-2; 11 bases line up with TRBD1. The CDR3 totals 17 residues. Germline V gene lookup returns CDR1 SQVTM and CDR2 ANQGSEA. J lost 4 bases, V lost 3 bases, and 13 bases had no gene match. The CDR3 DNA reads as TGCAGCGTTGACTCGGGGACAGGGGGTGAAGGAATCTATGGCTACACCTTC. Its translation is CSVDSGTGGEGIYGYTF.

This chain links TRBV9 with TRBJ1-5; 9 bases match TRBD1. Per the germline V gene, CDR1 is SGDLS and CDR2 is YYNGEE. The CDR3 sequence is 14 residues long. The V gene end was trimmed by 4 bases and the J gene end by 5 bases; junction bases not matched to a gene: 4. CDR3 loop: CASSPGQGYQPQHF. Here the CDR3 DNA reads TGTGCCAGCAGCCCCGGACAGGGGTATCAGCCCCAGCATTTT.

The V and J genes are TRBV18 and TRBJ2-7; a weak D match, TRBD2 (5 bases). The germline V gene encodes CDR1 KGHSH and CDR2 LQKENI. Trimming stripped 3 bases from V and 6 bases from J, with 15 bases between. The CDR3 has 14 residues. CDR3 in amino acids: CASSPPGPRGEQYF. DNA of the CDR3: TGTGCCAGCTCACCCCCCGGCCCTCGGGGCGAGCAGTACTTC.

V and J are TRBV7-2 and TRBJ2-1; TRBD2 matches 9 bases. V gave up 5 bases and J gave up 14 bases; unmatched junction bases: 7. CDR1 SGHTA and CDR2 FQGNSA come from the germline V gene. The CDR3 spans 12 residues. This CDR3 is CASSKTSGWEFF. In DNA form, the CDR3 reads TGTGCCAGCAGCAAGACTAGCGGTTGGGAGTTCTTC.

This rearrangement joins TRBV28 to TRBJ1-2, with 8 bases that match TRBD1. Germline lookup yields CDR1 MDHEN and CDR2 SYDVKM. The CDR3 runs to 15 residues. The J segment lost 8 bases and the V segment lost 7 bases, leaving 15 bases of the junction unmatched. The CDR3 DNA follows: TGTGCCAGCACCCCCTCGGACAGGGTCGGTCTAGGCTACACCTTC. Translated: CASTPSDRVGLGYTF.

This clone was observed a handful of times. The genes are TRBV7-9 and TRBJ1-1, with a tentative D call TRBD1 (5 bases). This CDR3 is 13 amino acids long. Trimming cost V 3 bases and J 5 bases, with 10 bases left between them. The germline V gene has CDR1 SEHNR and CDR2 FQNEAQ (reference sequence). The CDR3 nucleotides read TGTGCCAGCAGCTTGGGGGTAGGGACTGAAGCTTTCTTT. Protein sequence: CASSLGVGTEAFF.

The chain links TRBV6-5 to TRBJ2-1, with 9 bases matching TRBD2. The germline CDR1 and CDR2 sequences are MNHEY and SVGAGI. The V and J ends lost 4 bases and 9 bases, in that order; junction bases with no gene match: 4. The CDR3 consists of 13 residues. DNA for the CDR3: TGTGCCAGCAGTTTTGCGGGAGGGGTTGAGCAGTTCTTC. Translation: CASSFAGGVEQFF.

The V call is TRBV6-5, the J call TRBJ1-5, with 8 bases identical to TRBD1. This CDR3 is built from 15 residues. Germline CDR1 MNHEY, CDR2 SVGAGI. V lost 6 bases and J lost 5; bases outside the gene matches: 9. In nucleotides, the CDR3 is TGTGCCAGCAGCACAACGGACAGGGCGTATCAGCCCCAGCATTTT. This sequence encodes CASSTTDRAYQPQHF.

This sequence joins TRBV11-3 and TRBJ2-7, with 7 bases lining up with TRBD2. This CDR3 is 14 amino acids long. The germline V gene has CDR1 SGHNT and CDR2 YENEEA. J was trimmed by 2 bases and V by 1 base; bases with no gene match: 2. CDR3 sequence reads: CASSLASGPYEQYF. The CDR3 bases are TGTGCCAGCAGCTTAGCTAGCGGACCCTACGAGCAGTACTTC.

The chain has TRBV4-3 and TRBJ2-3, with 15 bases identical to TRBD2. V lost 4 bases, J lost 1 base, and 12 bases stayed unmatched. This CDR3 is 20 amino acids long. The V gene's germline CDR1 is LGHNA and CDR2 YSLEER. The CDR3 reads CASSPGLAGGWGLGTDTQYF. Written as DNA, the CDR3 is TGCGCCAGCAGCCCGGGACTAGCGGGAGGCTGGGGGTTGGGCACAGATACGCAGTATTTT.

This sequence joins TRBV10-3 and TRBJ2-5; tentatively, D is TRBD1 or TRBD2 (5 bases each). Trimming shortened V by 8 bases and J by 1 base, and 11 bases separated the two germline ends. The CDR3 runs to 13 residues. Germline V gene sequence: CDR1 ENHRY, CDR2 SYGVKD. The CDR3 DNA follows: TGTGCCATCCTCAGGGAGCCCCAAGAGACCCAGTACTTC. The encoded protein is CAILREPQETQYF.

The chain employs TRBV14 and TRBJ1-3; 7 bases are a match to TRBD1. CDR1 is SGHDN, CDR2 FVKESK, per germline. The CDR3 spans 14 residues. The J segment lost 2 bases and the V segment lost 4 bases, leaving 2 bases of the junction unmatched. This CDR3 is CASSLGQPGNTIYF. DNA of the CDR3: TGTGCCAGCAGCCTGGGACAGCCTGGAAACACCATATATTTT.

The CDR3 reads CASSSGLGPNEQFF. The CDR3 bases are TGTGCCAGCAGCTCGGGACTCGGTCCCAATGAGCAGTTCTTC. The rearrangement links TRBV11-2 to TRBJ2-1; D may be TRBD2 (6 bases). CDR3 size: 14 residues. CDR1 is SGHAT and CDR2 is FQNNGV in the germline V gene. With 4 bases removed from V and 6 bases from J, the gap between germline ends came to 13 bases.

The sample holds one count of this clone. The gene calls are TRBV7-3 and TRBJ2-7; 13 bases align to TRBD2. Per the germline V gene, CDR1 is SGHTA and CDR2 is FQGTGA. CDR3 length: 15 residues. Trimming cost V 5 bases and J 3 bases; bases outside gene matches: 4. CDR3 nucleotides: TGTGCCAGCAGCATGACTAGCGGGAGGAGCTACGAGCAGTACTTC. This gives the protein CASSMTSGRSYEQYF.

The chain has TRBV10-1 and TRBJ2-3, with 8 bases matching TRBD2. The length of the CDR3 is 18 residues. Germline CDR1 is WNHNN and CDR2 is SYGVQD (reference sequence). Losses at the gene ends were 7 bases for V and 1 base for J; bases not matched to a gene: 16. Here the CDR3 reads CASIPRGGGPRGTDTQYF. In DNA, the CDR3 is TGCGCCAGCATCCCCCGGGGGGGAGGGCCTCGTGGCACAGATACGCAGTATTTT.